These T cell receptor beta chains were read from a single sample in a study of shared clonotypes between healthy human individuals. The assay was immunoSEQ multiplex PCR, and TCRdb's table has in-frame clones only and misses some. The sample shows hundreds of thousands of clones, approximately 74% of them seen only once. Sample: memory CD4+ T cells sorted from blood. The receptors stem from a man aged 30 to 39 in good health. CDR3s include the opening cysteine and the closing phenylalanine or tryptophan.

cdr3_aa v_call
CASNTQPNTEAFF TRBV2
CASSITNEQFF TRBV19
CASSTSSGRVDNTQYF TRBV5-4
CASSWEYNEQFF TRBV2
CASSGRRLGDPGWEQYF TRBV5-5
CASLVTGQLTGELFF TRBV11-3
CASSHLTDRGETQYF TRBV4-1
CASSSPSKATNEKLFF TRBV27
CASTADRMQPQHF TRBV6-5
CASSYPGLAGGPRDTQYF TRBV27
CASGQGQINTGELFF TRBV27
CASSMIAGQRNTEAFF TRBV19
CASSSAPGTNEKLFF TRBV7-6
CASSHGTGGAELFF TRBV5-1
CASSQEVDANYGYTF TRBV4-3
CASSLQAPDEQFF TRBV7-2
CASSRGDRGTEAFF TRBV6-6
CASSKVRASYEQYF TRBV2
CASTNPRGGQEKLFF TRBV7-9
CASSRRSYNEKLFF TRBV2
CASSSSAGSQPQHF TRBV7-9
CASYSTGYNEQFF TRBV5-1
CATTWDSNTGELFF TRBV10-2
CASSLGLADNEQFF TRBV5-4
CASKKTGVPNQPQHF TRBV6-5
CASSGRNSYNEQFF TRBV2
CASSAHRFASTDTQYF TRBV7-8
CASSFGTGDYGYTF TRBV7-9
CASSVAGGRQYF TRBV2